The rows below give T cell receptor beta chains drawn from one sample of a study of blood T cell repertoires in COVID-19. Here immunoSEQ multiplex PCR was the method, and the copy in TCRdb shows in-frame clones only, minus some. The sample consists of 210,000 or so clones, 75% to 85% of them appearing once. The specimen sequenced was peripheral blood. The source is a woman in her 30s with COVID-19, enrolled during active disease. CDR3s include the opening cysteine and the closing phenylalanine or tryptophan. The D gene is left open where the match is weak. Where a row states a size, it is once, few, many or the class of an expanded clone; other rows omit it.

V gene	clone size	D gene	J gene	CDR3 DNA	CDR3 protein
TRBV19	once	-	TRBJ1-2	TGTGCCAGTAGTGTCGGACTGCCGCCGGACTATGGCTACACCTTC	CASSVGLPPDYGYTF
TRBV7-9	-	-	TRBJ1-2	TGTGCCAGCAGCTCTCCCCATGGCTACACCTTC	CASSSPHGYTF
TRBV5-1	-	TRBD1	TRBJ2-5	TGCGCCAGCAGCTTGGTAGGGACAGAGGAAGAGACCCAGTACTTC	CASSLVGTEEETQYF
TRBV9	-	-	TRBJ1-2	TGTGCCAGCAGCGTAGCTATCGGGAACTATGGCTACACCTTC	CASSVAIGNYGYTF
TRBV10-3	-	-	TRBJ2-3	TGTGCCATCCGTCGTTCAGATACGCAGTATTTT	CAIRRSDTQYF
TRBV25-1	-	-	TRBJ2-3	TGTGCCAGCAGTGTACAGGAGTCAGATACGCAGTATTTT	CASSVQESDTQYF
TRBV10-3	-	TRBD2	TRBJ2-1	TGTGCCATCAGTGAGTCTCCACCCCTCAGCGGGGGGGACTACAATGAGCAGTTCTTC	CAISESPPLSGGDYNEQFF
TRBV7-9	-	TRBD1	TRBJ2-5	TGTGCCAGCAGCGAACAGGGGCCGCAAGAGACCCAGTACTTC	CASSEQGPQETQYF
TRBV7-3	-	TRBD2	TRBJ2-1	TGTGCCAGCAGCTTAAGAGCGGGAGAGGTATATGAGCAGTTCTTC	CASSLRAGEVYEQFF
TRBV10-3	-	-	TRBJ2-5	TGTGCCATCAGCAAGACAAAAGAGACCCAGTACTTC	CAISKTKETQYF
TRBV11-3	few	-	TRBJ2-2	TGTGCCAGCAGCTTAGATCGATGGTCTACCTCCCCCGGGGAGCTGTTTTTT	CASSLDRWSTSPGELFF
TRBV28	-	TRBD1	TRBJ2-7	TGTGCCAGCAGTAGACAGGGCTACGAGCAGTACTTC	CASSRQGYEQYF
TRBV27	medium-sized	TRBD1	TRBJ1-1	TGTGCCAGCAGGAAGGACAGGAATGAAGCTTTCTTT	CASRKDRNEAFF
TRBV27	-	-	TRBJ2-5	TGTGCCAGCAGCAAATCACCCCAACTAGGGACCCAGTACTTC	CASSKSPQLGTQYF
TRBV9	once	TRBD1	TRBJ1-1	TGTGCCAGCAGCCATGGACAGGGGCGCACTGAAGCTTTCTTT	CASSHGQGRTEAFF
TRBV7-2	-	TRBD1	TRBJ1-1	TGTGCCAGCAGTTCCGACAGGGGCACTGAAGCTTTCTTT	CASSSDRGTEAFF
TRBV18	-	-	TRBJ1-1	TGTGCCAGCTCACCACCGTCTCTGGCCACTGAAGCTTTCTTT	CASSPPSLATEAFF
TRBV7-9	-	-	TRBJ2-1	TGTGCCAGCAGCTCCGGACAGCCGGAGGACAATGAGCAGTTCTTC	CASSSGQPEDNEQFF
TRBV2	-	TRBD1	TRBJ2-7	TGTGCCAGCAGGGGGGGACAGGGGGCCAGCGAGCAGTACTTC	CASRGGQGASEQYF
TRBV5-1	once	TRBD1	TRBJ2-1	TGCGCCAGCGGAGCGGGGACAGGGGCCGTCTTC	CASGAGTGAVF
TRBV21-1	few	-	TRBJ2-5	TGTGCCAGCAGCGGCGGGGGGTACCAAGAGACCCAGTACTTC	CASSGGGYQETQYF
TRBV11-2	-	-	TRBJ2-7	TGTGCCAGCAGCTCTCTAAGGGCAGGGGGCAGGCGGGAGAGGTACGAGCAGTACTTC	CASSSLRAGGRRERYEQYF
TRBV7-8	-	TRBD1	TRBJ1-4	TGTGCCAGCAGCCTTCAGTGGCCCAATGTTGGGACAGGGGTCGCCCCCTTTGCCGGGGAAAAACTGTTTTTT	CASSLQWPNVGTGVAPFAGEKLFF
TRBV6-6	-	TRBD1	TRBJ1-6	TGTGCCACCAACAGGGGAGTCAATTCACCCCTCCACTTT	CATNRGVNSPLHF